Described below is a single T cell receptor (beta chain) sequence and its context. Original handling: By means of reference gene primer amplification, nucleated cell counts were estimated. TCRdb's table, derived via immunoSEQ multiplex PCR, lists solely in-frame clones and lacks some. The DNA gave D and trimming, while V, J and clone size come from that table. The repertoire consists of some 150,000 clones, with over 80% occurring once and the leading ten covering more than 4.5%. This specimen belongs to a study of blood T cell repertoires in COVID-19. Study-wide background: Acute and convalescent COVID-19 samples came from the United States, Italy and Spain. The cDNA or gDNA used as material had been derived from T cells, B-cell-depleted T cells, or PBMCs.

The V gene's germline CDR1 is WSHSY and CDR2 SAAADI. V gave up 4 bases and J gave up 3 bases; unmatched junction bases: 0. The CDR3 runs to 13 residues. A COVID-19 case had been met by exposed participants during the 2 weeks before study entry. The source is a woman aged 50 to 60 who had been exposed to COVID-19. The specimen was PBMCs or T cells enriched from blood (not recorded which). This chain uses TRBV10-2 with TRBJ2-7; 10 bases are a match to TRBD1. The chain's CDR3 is CASSGDRGYEQYF. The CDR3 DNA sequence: TGCGCCAGCAGTGGGGACAGGGGCTACGAGCAGTACTTC.